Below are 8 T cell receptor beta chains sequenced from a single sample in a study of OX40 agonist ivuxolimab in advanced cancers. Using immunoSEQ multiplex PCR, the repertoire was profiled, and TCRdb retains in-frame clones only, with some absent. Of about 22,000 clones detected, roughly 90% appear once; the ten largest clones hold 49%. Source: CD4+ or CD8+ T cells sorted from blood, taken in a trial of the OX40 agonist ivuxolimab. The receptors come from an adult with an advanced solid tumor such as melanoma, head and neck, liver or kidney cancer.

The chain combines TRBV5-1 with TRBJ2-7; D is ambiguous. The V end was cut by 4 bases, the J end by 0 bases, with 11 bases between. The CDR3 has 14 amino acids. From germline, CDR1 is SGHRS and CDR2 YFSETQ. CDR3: CASSPIPSSYEQYF. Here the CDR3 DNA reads TGCGCCAGCAGCCCGATACCGTCCTCCTACGAGCAGTACTTC.

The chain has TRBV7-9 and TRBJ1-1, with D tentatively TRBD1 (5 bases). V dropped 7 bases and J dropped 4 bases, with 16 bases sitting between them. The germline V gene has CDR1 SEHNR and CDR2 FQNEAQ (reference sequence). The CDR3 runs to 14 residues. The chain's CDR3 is CASTPFGGFTEAFF. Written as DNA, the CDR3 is TGTGCCAGCACCCCCTTCGGGGGGTTCACTGAAGCTTTCTTT.

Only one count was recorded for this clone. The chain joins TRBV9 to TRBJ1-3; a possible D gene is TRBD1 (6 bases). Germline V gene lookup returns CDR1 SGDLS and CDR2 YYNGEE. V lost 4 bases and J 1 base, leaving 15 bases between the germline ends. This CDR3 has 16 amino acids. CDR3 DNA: TGTGCCAGCAGCCAAACTGGGGGGGCGTCTGGAAACACCATATATTTT. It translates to CASSQTGGASGNTIYF.

CDR3 in DNA: TGTGCCAGCAGCCCAAACCCCGGGACCCACTCTGGAAACACCATATATTTT. As protein: CASSPNPGTHSGNTIYF. This rearrangement joins TRBV13 to TRBJ1-3, with D tentatively TRBD1 (5 bases). Germline V gene sequence: CDR1 PRHDT, CDR2 FYEKMQ (reference sequence). There are 17 residues in the CDR3. Trimming removed 5 bases at V and 0 bases at J, with 17 bases between.

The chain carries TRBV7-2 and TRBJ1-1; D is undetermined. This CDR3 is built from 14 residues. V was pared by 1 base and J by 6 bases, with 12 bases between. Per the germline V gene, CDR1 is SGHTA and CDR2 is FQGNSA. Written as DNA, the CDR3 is TGTGCCAGCAGCTTAGAGTCGGGATGGGCTGAAGCTTTCTTT. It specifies CASSLESGWAEAFF.

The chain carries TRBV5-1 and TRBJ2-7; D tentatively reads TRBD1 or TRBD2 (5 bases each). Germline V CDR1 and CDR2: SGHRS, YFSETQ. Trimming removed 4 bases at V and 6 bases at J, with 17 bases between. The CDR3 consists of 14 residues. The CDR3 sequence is CASSRAGTDREQYF. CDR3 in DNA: TGCGCCAGCAGCCGGGCCGGGACCGACCGCGAGCAGTACTTC.

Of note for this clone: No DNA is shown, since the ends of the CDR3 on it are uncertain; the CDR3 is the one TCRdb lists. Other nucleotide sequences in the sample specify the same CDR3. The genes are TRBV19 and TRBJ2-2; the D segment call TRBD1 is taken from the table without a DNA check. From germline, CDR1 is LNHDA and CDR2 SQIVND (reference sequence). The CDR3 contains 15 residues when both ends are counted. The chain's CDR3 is CASSSQGVRFGELFF.

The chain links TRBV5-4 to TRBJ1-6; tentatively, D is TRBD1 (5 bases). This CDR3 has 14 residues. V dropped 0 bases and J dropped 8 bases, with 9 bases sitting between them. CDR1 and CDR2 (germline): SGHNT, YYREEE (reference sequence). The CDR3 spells CASSLAGSDSPLHF. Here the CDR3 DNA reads TGTGCCAGCAGCTTGGCAGGGTCGGATTCACCCCTCCACTTT.